The clone carrying this T cell receptor beta chain was picked up a small number of times. Its antigen is as yet unknown. Germline loops: CDR1 LGHNA, CDR2 YSLEER. Trimming pared 1 base from V and 0 bases from J, leaving 17 bases between. There are 18 residues in the CDR3. The sample belongs to a study of T cells after yellow fever vaccination. 5'RACE template switching produced TCR cDNA carrying a universal primer site and UMIs. TCRdb called the 5' RACE reads again in MiXCR, with one record for every CDR3 protein. This sample has roughly 520,000 distinct CDR3 sequences, with 20% to 25% found just once. Study-wide results and caveats: Relatively few clonotypes were ones that appeared in both CD4 and CD8 compartments. Most primary-vaccination clones reappeared after the booster (approximately 95% CD4, around 88% CD8). Sorted repertoires could include abundant contaminating clonotypes from bulk cells.

The sequencing here drew on PBMCs, taken about 21 days after the first yellow fever vaccination. This clonotype was obtained from a man between 18 and 29 years old who received the YFV17D yellow fever vaccine. The chain combines TRBV4-3 with TRBJ2-3, with a possible D match to TRBD2 (7 bases). The CDR3 bases are TGCGCCAGCAGCCAAGTTTTTTCGCGGGGGCCCAGCACAGATACGCAGTATTTT. Translation gives CASSQVFSRGPSTDTQYF.